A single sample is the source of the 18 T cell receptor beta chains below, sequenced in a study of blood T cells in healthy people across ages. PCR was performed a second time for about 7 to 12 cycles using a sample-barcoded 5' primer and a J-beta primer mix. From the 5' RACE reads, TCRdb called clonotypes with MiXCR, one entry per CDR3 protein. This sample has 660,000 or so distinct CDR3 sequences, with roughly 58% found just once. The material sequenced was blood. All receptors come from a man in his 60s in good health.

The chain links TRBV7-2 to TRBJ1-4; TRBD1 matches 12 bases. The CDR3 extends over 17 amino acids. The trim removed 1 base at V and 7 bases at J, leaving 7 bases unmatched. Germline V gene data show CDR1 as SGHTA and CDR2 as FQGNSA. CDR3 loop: CASSLEGQGAIGEKLFF. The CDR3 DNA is TGTGCCAGCAGCTTAGAGGGACAGGGGGCAATAGGTGAAAAACTGTTTTTT.

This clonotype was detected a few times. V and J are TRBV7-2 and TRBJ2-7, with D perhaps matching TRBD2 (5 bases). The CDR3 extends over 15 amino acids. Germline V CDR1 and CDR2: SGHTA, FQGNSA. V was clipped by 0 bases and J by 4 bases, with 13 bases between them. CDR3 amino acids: CASSLAAGGQYEQYF. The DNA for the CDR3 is TGTGCCAGCAGCTTAGCGGCAGGCGGGCAGTACGAGCAGTACTTC.

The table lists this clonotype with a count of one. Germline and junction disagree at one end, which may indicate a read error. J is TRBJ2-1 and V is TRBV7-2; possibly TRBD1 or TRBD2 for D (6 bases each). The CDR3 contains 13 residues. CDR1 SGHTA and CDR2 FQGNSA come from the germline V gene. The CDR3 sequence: CANSSVEGGEQFF. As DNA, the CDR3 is TGTGCCAACAGCTCTGTCGAGGGGGGTGAGCAGTTCTTC.

The CDR3 sequence: CSVRRGGGGETQFF. The CDR3 DNA sequence: TGCAGCGTCCGGCGGGGGGGAGGAGGAGAGACCCAGTTCTTC. The chain recombines TRBV29-1 with TRBJ2-1; 9 bases map to TRBD2. J was trimmed by 13 bases and V by 6 bases; bases with no gene match: 16. CDR1 is SQVTM and CDR2 is ANQGSEA in the germline V gene. The CDR3 extends over 14 amino acids.

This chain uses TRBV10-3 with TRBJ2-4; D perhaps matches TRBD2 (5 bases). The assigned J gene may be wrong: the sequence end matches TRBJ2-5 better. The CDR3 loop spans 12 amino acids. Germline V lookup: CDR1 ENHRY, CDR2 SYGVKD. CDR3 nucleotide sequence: TGTGCCATCAGTGAGCCGGGGGAGACCCAGTACTTC. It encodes CAISEPGETQYF.

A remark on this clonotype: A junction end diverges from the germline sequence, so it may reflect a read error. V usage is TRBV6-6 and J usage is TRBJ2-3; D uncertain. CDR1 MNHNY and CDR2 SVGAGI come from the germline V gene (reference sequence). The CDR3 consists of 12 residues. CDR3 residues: CAGSYSADTQYF. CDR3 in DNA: TGTGCCGGCAGTTACTCCGCAGACACGCAGTATTTT.

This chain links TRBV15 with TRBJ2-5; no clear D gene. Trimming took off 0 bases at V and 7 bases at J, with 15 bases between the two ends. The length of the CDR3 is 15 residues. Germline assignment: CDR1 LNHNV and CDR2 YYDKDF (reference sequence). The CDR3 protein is CATSRERAEVGTQYF. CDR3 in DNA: TGTGCCACCAGCAGAGAAAGGGCCGAGGTTGGGACCCAGTACTTC.

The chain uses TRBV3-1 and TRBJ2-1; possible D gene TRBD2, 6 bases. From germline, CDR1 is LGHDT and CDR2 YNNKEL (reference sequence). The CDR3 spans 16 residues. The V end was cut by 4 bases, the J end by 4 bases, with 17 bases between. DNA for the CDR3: TGTGCCAGCAGCCTCGATCGAGGCGGGGCATACAATGAGCAGTTCTTC. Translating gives CASSLDRGGAYNEQFF.

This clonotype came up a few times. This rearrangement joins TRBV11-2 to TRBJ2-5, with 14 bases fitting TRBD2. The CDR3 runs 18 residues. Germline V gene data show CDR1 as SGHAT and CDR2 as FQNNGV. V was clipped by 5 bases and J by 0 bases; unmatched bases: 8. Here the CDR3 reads CASSLGTSGGLYQETQYF. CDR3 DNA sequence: TGTGCCAGCAGCCTGGGGACTAGCGGGGGCCTTTACCAAGAGACCCAGTACTTC.

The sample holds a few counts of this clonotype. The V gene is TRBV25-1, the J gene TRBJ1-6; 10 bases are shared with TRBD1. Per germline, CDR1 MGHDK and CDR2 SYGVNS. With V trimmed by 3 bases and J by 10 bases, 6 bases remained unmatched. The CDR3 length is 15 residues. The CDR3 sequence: CASSDPGQGSSPLHF. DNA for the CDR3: TGTGCCAGCAGTGACCCGGGACAGGGGTCCTCACCCCTCCACTTT.

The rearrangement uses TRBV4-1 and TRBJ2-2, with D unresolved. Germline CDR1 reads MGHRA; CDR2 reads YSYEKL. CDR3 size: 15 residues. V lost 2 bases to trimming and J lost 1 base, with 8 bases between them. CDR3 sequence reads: CASSQWSENTGELFF. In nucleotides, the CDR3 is TGCGCCAGCAGCCAATGGTCAGAGAACACCGGGGAGCTGTTTTTT.

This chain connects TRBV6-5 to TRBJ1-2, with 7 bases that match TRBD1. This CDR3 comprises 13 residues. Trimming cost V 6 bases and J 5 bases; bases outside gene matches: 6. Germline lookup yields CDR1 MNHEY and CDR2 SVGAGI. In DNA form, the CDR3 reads TGTGCCAGCAGAAGGGGGCAGACGTATGGCTACACCTTC. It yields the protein CASRRGQTYGYTF.

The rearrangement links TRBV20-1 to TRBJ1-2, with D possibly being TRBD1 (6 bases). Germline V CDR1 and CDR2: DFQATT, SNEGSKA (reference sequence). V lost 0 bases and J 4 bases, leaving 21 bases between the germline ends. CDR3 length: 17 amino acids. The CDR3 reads CSARDSGRGRYGYGYTF. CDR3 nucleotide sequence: TGCAGTGCTAGAGATTCGGGCAGGGGAAGGTATGGCTATGGCTACACCTTC.

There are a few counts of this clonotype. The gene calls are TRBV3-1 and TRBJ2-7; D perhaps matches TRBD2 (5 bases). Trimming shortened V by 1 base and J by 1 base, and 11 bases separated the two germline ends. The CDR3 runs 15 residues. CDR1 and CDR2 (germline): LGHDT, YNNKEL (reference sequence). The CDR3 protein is CASSQVGRASYEQYF. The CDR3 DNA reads TGTGCCAGCAGCCAAGTAGGGCGGGCGTCCTACGAGCAGTACTTC.

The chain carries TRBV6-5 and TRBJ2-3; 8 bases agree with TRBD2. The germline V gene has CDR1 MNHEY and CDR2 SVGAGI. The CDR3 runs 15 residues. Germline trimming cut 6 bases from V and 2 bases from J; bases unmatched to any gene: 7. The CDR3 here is CASRDLRGVTDTQYF. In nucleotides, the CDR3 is TGTGCCAGCAGGGATCTGCGGGGGGTCACAGATACGCAGTATTTT.

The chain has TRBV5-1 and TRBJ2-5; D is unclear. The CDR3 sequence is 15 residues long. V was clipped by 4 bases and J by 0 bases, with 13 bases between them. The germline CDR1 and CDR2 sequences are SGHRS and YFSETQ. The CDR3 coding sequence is TGCGCCAGCAGCCCCACTTCTTTGTACCAAGAGACCCAGTACTTC. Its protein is CASSPTSLYQETQYF.

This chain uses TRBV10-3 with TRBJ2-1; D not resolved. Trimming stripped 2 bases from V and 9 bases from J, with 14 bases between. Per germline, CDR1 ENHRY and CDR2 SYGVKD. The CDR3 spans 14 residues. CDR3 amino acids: CAISETPARSEQFF. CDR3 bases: TGTGCCATCAGTGAGACCCCGGCGAGGAGTGAGCAGTTCTTC.

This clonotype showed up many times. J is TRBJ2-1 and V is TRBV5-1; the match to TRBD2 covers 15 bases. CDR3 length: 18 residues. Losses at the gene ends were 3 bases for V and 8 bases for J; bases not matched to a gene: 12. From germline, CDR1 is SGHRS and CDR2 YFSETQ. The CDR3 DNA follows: TGCGCCAGCAGCTGGGGACTAGCGGGGGGAAGAATAGTCGATGAGCAGTTCTTC. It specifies CASSWGLAGGRIVDEQFF.